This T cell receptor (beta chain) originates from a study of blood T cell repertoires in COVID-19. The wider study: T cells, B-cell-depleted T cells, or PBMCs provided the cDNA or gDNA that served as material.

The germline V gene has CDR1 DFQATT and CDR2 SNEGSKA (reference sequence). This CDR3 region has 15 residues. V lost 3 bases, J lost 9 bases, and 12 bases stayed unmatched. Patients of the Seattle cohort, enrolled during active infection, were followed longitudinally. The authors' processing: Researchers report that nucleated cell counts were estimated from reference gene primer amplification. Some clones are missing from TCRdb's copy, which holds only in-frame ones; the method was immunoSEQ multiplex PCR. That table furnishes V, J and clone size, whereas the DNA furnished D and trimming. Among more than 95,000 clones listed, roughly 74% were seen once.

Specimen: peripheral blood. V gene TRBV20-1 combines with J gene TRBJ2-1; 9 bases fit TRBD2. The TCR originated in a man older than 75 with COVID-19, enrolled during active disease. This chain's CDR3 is CSASWVVAGVSEQFF. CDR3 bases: TGCAGTGCTAGTTGGGTGGTAGCGGGAGTCAGTGAGCAGTTCTTC.